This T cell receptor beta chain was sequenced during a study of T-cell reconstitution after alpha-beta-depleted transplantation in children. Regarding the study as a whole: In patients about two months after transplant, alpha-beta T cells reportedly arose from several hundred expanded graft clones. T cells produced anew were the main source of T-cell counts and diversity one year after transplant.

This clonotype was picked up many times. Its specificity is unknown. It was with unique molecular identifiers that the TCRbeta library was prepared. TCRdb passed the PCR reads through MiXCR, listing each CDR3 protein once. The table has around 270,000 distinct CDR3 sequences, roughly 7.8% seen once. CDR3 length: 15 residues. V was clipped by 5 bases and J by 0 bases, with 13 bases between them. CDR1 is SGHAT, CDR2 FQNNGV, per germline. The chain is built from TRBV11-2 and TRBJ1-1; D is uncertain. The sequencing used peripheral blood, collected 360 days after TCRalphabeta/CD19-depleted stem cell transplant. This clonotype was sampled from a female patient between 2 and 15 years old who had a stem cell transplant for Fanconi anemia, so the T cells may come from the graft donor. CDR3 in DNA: TGTGCCAGCAGCCCACGGTCCGGGTTGAACACTGAAGCTTTCTTT. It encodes CASSPRSGLNTEAFF.